This entry is about one TCR beta chain. The data belong to a study of T cell changes during pregnancy in multiple sclerosis. V gave up 3 bases and J gave up 0 bases, with 12 bases separating them. This CDR3 spans 16 amino acids. TCRdb's copy holds only in-frame clones and misses some; the assay was immunoSEQ multiplex PCR. Found here are 30,000 to 40,000 clones, approximately 91% of them singletons; the top ten hold 0.45% to 0.55%. Sequenced here: CD4+ T cells from peripheral blood mononuclear cells, sampled in the third trimester of pregnancy. This TCR was recovered from a female donor in good health, enrolled as a control in a pregnancy study. This chain joins TRBV23-1 and TRBJ1-5, with D hard to call. TRBV23-1 is placed among ORFs of uncertain function. The CDR3: CASSHRDQYSNQPQHF. CDR3 DNA: TGCGCCAGCAGTCATCGGGATCAGTATAGCAATCAGCCCCAGCATTTT.